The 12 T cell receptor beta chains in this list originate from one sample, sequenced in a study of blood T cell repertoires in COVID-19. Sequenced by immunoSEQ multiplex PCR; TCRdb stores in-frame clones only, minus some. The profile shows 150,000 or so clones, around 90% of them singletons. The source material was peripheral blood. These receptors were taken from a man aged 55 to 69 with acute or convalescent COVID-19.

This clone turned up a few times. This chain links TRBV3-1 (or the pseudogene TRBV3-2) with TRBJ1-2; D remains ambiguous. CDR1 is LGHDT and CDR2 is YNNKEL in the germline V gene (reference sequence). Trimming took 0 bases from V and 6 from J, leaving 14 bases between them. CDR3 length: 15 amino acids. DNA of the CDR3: TGTGCCAGCAGCCAAGAAACTCAGGATTGGAATGGCTACACCTTC. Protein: CASSQETQDWNGYTF.

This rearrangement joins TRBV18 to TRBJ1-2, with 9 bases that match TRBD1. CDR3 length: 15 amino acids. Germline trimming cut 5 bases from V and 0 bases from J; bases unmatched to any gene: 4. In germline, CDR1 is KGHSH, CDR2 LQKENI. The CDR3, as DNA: TGTGCCAGCTCATCGGGACAGGGATCTAACTATGGCTACACCTTC. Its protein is CASSSGQGSNYGYTF.

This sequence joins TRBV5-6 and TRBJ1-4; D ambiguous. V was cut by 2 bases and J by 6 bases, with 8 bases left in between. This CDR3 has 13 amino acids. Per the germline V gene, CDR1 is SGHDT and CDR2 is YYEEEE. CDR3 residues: CASSFSSYEKLFF. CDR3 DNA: TGTGCCAGCAGCTTTAGTTCATATGAAAAACTGTTTTTT. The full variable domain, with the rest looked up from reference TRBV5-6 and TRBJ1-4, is DAGVTQSPTHLIKTRGQQVTLRCSPKSGHDTVSWYQQALGQGPQFIFQYYEEEERQRGNFPDRFSGHQFPNYSSELNVNALLLGDSALYLCASSFSSYEKLFFGSGTQLSVL.

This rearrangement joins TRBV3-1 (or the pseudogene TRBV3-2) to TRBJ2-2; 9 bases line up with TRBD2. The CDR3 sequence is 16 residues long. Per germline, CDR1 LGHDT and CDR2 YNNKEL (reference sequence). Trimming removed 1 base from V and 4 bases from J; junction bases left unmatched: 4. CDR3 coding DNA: TGTGCCAGCAGCCAAGCTTCACTAGCGGGCACCGGGGAGCTGTTTTTT. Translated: CASSQASLAGTGELFF.

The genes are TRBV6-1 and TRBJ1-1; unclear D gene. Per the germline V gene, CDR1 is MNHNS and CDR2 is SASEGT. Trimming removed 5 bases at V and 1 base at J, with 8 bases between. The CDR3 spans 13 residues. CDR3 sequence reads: CASSRNRNTEAFF. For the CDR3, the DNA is TGTGCCAGCAGTCGGAACAGGAACACTGAAGCTTTCTTT.

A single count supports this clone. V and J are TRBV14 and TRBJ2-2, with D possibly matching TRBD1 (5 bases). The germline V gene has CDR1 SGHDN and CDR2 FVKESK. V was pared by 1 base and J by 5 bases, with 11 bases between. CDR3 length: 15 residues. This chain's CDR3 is CASSQVAGQTGELFF. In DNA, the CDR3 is TGTGCCAGCAGCCAAGTGGCAGGACAAACCGGGGAGCTGTTTTTT.

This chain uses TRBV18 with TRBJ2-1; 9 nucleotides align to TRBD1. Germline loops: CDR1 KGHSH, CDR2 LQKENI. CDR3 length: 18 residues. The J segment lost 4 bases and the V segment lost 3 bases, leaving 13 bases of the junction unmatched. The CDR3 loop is CASSPSRGTGMLYNEQFF. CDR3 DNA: TGTGCCAGCTCACCTAGTAGGGGGACAGGGATGTTATACAATGAGCAGTTCTTC.

The CDR3, as DNA: TGTGCCAGCAGTGAAGCGCAAGACTCCGAGCAGTACGTC. It specifies CASSEAQDSEQYV. The chain carries TRBV2 and TRBJ2-7; D unresolved. The ends were cut back, 0 bases at V and 6 bases at J, with 9 bases in the middle. Germline V gene lookup returns CDR1 SNHLY and CDR2 FYNNEI. The CDR3 totals 13 residues.

The CDR3 sequence is CATRQGAHEQYF. Here the CDR3 DNA reads TGTGCCACAAGACAGGGGGCCCACGAGCAGTACTTC. J is TRBJ2-7 and V is TRBV7-2, with TRBD1 matching 10 bases. CDR3 length equals 12 residues. J gave up 5 bases and V 10 bases, and 5 bases lay outside the gene matches. Germline V gene data show CDR1 as SGHTA and CDR2 as FQGNSA. Filled out from reference TRBV7-2 and TRBJ2-7, the complete variable domain reads GAGVSQSPSNKVTEKGKDVELRCDPISGHTALYWYRQSLGQGLEFLIYFQGNSAPDKSGLPSDRFSAERTGGSVSTLTIQRTQQEDSAVYLCATRQGAHEQYFGPGTRLTVT.

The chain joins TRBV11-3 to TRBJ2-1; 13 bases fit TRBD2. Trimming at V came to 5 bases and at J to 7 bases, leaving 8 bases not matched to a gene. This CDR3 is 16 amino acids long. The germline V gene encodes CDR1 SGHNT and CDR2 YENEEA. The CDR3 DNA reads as TGTGCCAGCAGCCCAAGGACTAGCGGGAGTCGAAATGAGCAGTTCTTC. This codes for CASSPRTSGSRNEQFF.

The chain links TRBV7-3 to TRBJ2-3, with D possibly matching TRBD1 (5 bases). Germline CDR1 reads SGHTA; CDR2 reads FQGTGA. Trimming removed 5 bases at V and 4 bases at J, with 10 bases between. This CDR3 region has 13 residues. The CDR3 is CASSLQVPDTQYF. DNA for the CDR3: TGTGCCAGCAGCCTACAGGTGCCAGATACGCAGTATTTT.

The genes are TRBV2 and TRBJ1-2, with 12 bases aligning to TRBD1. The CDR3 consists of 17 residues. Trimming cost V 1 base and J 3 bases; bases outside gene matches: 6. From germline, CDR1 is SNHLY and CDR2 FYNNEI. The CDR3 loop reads CASSEVGTGGGHYGYTF. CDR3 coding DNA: TGTGCCAGCAGTGAAGTGGGGACAGGGGGCGGCCACTATGGCTACACCTTC. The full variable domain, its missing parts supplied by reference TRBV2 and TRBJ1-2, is EPEVTQTPSHQVTQMGQEVILRCVPISNHLYFYWYRQILGQKVEFLVSFYNNEISEKSEIFDDQFSVERPDGSNFTLKIRSTKLEDSAMYFCASSEVGTGGGHYGYTFGSGTRLTVV.